This T cell receptor (beta chain) was recovered during a study of T cell repertoires in cytomegalovirus infection. Study in general: An indication of both CMV infection and matching HLA type came from public TCR beta signatures. Whole-study results and caveats: HLA-C-restricted TCR beta clonotypes specific for CMV led the ex vivo response.

This clonotype was picked up many times. Its antigen is unknown. This CDR3 has 13 amino acids. CDR1 and CDR2 from the germline V gene are SNHLY and FYNNEI. Trimming shortened V by 0 bases and J by 8 bases, and 7 bases separated the two germline ends. TCRdb recomputed calls from the reads with MiXCR, one row per CDR3 protein. The repertoire holds about 260,000 distinct CDR3 sequences, with around 13% as singletons. The V gene is TRBV2, the J gene TRBJ2-2; unclear D gene. This sequence was found in a human donor in good health (CMV status not recorded). Some clones in this sample may be carry-over from other donors' samples. Sequencing was performed on PBMCs. In DNA, the CDR3 is TGTGCCAGCAGTGAAGCAGGACGAGGGGAGCTGTTTTTT. Protein sequence: CASSEAGRGELFF.